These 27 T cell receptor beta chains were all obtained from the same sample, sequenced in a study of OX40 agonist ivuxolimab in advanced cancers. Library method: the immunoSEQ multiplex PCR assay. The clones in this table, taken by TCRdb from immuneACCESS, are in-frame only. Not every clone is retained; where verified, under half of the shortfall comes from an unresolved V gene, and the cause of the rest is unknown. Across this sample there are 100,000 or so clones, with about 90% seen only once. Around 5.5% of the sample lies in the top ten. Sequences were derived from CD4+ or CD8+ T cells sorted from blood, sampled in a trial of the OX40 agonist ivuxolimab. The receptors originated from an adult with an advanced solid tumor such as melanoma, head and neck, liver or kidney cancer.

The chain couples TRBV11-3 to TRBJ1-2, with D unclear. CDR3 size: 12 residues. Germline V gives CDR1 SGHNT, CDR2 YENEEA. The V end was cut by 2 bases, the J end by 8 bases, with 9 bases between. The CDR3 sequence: CASSLHSRGYTF. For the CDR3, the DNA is TGTGCCAGCAGCTTACATAGTAGAGGCTACACCTTC.

The CDR3, as DNA: TGTGCCTGGAGTGGTAGTACAGGGGGAGGAGATACGCAGTATTTT. Amino acid sequence: CAWSGSTGGGDTQYF. The genes are TRBV30 and TRBJ2-3; 8 nucleotides align to TRBD1. With 1 base clipped from V and 5 bases from J, the junction kept 8 bases outside the gene matches. Germline values: CDR1 GTSNPN, CDR2 SVGIG (reference sequence). CDR3 length: 15 residues.

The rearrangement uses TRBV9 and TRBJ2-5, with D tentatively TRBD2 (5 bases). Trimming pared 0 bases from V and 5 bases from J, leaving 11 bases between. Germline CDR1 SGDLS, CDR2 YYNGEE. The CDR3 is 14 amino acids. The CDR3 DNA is TGTGCCAGCAGCGTAGATTCGCCGGGGGAGACCCAGTACTTC. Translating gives CASSVDSPGETQYF. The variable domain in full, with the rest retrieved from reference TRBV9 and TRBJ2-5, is DSGVTQTPKHLITATGQRVTLRCSPRSGDLSVYWYQQSLDQGLQFLIQYYNGEERAKGNILERFSAQQFPDLHSELNLSSLELGDSALYFCASSVDSPGETQYFGPGTRLLVL.

CDR3 nucleotide sequence: TGTGCCAGTAGTATTAGCGGGATAGGACATGAGCAGTTCTTC. Protein: CASSISGIGHEQFF. The rearrangement links TRBV19 to TRBJ2-1; TRBD2 matches 8 bases. Germline CDR1 and CDR2: LNHDA and SQIVND (reference sequence). CDR3 length: 14 residues. V lost 3 bases to trimming and J lost 8 bases; unmatched junction nucleotides: 6.

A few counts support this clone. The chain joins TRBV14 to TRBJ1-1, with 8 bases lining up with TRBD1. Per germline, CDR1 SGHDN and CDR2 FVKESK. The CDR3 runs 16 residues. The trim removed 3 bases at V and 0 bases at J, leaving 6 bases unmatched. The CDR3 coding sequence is TGTGCCAGCAGCCACGTTACAGGGGGAATGAACACTGAAGCTTTCTTT. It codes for CASSHVTGGMNTEAFF.

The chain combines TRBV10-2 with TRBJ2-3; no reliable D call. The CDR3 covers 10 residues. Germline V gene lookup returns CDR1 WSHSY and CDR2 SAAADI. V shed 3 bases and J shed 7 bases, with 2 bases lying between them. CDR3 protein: CASSDNTQYF. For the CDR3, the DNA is TGCGCCAGCAGTGATAATACGCAGTATTTT.

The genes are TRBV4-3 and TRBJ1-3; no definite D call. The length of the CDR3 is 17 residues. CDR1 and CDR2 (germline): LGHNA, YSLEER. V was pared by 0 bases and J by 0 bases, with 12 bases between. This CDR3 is CASSQDGRASSGNTIYF. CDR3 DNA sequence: TGCGCCAGCAGCCAAGATGGGAGAGCGAGCTCTGGAAACACCATATATTTT.

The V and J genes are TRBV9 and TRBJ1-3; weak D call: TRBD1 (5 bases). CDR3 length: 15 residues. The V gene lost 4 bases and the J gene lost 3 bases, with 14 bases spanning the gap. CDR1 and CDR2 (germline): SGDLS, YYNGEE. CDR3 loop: CASSTLGTVGNTIYF. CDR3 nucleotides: TGTGCCAGCAGCACCTTAGGGACGGTTGGAAACACCATATATTTT.

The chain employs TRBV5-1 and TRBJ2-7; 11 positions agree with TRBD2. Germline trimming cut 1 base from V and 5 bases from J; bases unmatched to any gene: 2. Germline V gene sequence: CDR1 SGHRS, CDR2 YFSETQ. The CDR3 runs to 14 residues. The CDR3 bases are TGCGCCAGCAGCTTGCCGGGACTAGCGGACGAGCAGTACTTC. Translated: CASSLPGLADEQYF. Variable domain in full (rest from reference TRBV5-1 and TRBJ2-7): KAGVTQTPRYLIKTRGQQVTLSCSPISGHRSVSWYQQTPGQGLQFLFEYFSETQRNKGNFPGRFSGRQFSNSRSEMNVSTLELGDSALYLCASSLPGLADEQYFGPGTRLTVT.

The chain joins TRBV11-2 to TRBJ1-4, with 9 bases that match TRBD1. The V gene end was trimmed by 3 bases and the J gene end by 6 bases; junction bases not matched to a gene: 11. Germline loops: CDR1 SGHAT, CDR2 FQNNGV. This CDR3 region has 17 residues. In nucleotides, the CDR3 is TGTGCCAGCAGCTTCAACCAACAGGGGGCGTATGATGAAAAACTGTTTTTT. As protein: CASSFNQQGAYDEKLFF.

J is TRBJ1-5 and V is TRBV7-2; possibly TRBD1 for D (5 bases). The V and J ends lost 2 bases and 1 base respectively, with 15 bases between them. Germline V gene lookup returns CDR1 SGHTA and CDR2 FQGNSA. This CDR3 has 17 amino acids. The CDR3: CASSLLWGRESNQPQHF. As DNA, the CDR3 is TGTGCCAGCAGCTTACTCTGGGGGAGGGAGAGCAATCAGCCCCAGCATTTT.

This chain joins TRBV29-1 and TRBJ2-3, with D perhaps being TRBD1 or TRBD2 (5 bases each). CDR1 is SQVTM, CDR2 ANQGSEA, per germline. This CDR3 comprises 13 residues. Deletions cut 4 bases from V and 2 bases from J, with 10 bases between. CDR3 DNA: TGCAGCGTTGTTGGGGGAATCACAGATACGCAGTATTTT. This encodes CSVVGGITDTQYF.

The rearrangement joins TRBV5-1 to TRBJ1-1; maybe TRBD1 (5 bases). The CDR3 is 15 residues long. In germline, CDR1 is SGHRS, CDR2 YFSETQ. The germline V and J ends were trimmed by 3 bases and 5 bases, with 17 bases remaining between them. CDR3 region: CASSSQLTGGTEAFF. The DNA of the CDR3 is TGCGCCAGCAGCTCCCAACTGACGGGGGGGACTGAAGCTTTCTTT.

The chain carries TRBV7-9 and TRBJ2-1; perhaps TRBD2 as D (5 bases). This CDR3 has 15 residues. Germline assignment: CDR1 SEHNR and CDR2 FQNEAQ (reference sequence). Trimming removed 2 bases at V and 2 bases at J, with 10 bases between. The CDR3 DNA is TGTGCCAGCAGCTTAAGCGGACTCGCCTACAATGAGCAGTTCTTC. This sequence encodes CASSLSGLAYNEQFF.

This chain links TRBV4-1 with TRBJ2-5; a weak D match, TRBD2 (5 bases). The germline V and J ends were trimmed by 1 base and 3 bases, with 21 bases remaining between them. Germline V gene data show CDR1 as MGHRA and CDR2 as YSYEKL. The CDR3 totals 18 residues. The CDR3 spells CASSQGGAGGPWEETQYF. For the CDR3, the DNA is TGCGCCAGCAGCCAAGGGGGAGCCGGCGGGCCCTGGGAAGAGACCCAGTACTTC.

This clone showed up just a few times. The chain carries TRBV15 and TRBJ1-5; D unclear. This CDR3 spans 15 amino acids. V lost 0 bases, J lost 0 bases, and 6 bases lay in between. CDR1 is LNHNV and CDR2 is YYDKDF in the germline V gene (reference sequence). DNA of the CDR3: TGTGCCACCAGCAGAGAGAAGGATAGCAATCAGCCCCAGCATTTT. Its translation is CATSREKDSNQPQHF.

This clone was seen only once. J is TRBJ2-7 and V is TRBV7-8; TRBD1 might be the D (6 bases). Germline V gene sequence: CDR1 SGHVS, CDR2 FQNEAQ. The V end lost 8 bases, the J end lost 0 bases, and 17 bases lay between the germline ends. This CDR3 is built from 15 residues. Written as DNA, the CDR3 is TGTGCCAGCGTACCGACCGGGACATCCTCCTACGAGCAGTACTTC. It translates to CASVPTGTSSYEQYF.

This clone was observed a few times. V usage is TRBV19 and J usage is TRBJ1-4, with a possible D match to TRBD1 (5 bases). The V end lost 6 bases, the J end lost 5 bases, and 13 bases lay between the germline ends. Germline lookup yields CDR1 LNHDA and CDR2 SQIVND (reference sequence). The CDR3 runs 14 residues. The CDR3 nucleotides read TGTGCCAGTAGCCCTGAACAGGCGAATGAAAAACTGTTTTTT. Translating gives CASSPEQANEKLFF.

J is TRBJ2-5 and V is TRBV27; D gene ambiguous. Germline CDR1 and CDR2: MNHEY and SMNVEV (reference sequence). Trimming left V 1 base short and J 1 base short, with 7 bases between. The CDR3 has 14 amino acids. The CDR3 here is CASSLWSGQETQYF. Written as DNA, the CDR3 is TGTGCCAGCAGTTTATGGTCGGGCCAAGAGACCCAGTACTTC.

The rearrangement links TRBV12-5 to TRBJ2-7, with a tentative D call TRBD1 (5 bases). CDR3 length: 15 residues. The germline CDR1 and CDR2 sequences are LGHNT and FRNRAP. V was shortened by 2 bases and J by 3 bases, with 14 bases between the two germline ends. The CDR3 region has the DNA TGTGCTAGTGGTTTGAGTGACAGCTATATCTACGAGCAGTACTTC. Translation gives CASGLSDSYIYEQYF.

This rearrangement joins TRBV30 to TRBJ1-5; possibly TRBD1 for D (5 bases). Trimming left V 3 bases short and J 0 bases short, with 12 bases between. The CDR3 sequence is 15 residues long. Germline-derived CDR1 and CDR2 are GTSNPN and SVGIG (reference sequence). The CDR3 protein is CAWSKGSNSNQPQHF. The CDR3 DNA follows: TGTGCCTGGAGCAAGGGGTCTAATAGCAATCAGCCCCAGCATTTT.

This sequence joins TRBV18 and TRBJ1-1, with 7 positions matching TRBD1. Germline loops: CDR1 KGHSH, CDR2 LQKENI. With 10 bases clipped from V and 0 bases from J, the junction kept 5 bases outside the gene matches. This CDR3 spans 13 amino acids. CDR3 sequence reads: CANRQGLNTEAFF. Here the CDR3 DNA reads TGTGCCAACCGACAGGGCCTGAACACTGAAGCTTTCTTT. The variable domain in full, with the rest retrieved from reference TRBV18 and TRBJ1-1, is NAGVMQNPRHLVRRRGQEARLRCSPMKGHSHVYWYRQLPEEGLKFMVYLQKENIIDESGMPKERFSAEFPKEGPSILRIQQVVRGDSAAYFCANRQGLNTEAFFGQGTRLTVV.

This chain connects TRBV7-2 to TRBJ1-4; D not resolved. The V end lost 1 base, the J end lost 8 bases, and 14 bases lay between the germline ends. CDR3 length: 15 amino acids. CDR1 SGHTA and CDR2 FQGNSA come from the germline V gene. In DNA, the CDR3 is TGTGCCAGCAGCTTAGATCGCTCTCGGTGGGAAAAACTGTTTTTT. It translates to CASSLDRSRWEKLFF.

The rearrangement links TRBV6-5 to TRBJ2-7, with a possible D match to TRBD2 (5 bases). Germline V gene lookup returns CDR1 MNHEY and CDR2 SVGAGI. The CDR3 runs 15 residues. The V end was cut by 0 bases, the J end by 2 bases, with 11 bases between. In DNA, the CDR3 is TGTGCCAGCAGTTACTCGGGAGAACTGGCCTACGAGCAGTACTTC. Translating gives CASSYSGELAYEQYF.

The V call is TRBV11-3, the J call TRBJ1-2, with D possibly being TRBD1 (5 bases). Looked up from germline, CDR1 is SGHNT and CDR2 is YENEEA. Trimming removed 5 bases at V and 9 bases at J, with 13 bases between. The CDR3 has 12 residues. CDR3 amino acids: CASSPKTARYTF. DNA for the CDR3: TGTGCCAGCAGCCCCAAGACAGCTCGCTACACCTTC.

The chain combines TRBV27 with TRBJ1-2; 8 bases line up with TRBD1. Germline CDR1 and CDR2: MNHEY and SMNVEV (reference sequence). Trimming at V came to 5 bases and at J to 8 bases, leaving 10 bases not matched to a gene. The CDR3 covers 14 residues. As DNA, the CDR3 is TGTGCCAGCAGTCCCCTGACAGGGGCGGGGGGCTACACCTTC. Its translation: CASSPLTGAGGYTF.

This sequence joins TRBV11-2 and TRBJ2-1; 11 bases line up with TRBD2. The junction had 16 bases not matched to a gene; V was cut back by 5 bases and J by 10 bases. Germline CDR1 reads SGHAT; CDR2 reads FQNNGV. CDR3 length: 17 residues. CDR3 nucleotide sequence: TGTGCCAGCAGCCCCCAGCGTACTAGCGGGGGTCTTTGGGAGCAGTTCTTC. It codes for CASSPQRTSGGLWEQFF.